The 28 T cell receptor beta chains presented below share a single source sample, sequenced in a study of T-cell memory formation after mild COVID-19. Each CDR3 protein gets one entry after TCRdb re-called the 5' RACE reads with MiXCR. The sample yields over 55,000 distinct CDR3 sequences, 9.5% to 15% seen once. The sample taken for sequencing was PBMCs or a T cell subset sorted from them (not recorded which). The receptors originated from a man younger than 35 who had mild COVID-19 (a few samples of this study predate the infection). Cell type and time point are not known.

This clonotype was observed many times. The genes are TRBV5-1 and TRBJ1-6; perhaps TRBD1 as D (5 bases). The V end lost 5 bases, the J end lost 8 bases, and 17 bases lay between the germline ends. This CDR3 contains 15 residues. Germline-derived CDR1 and CDR2 are SGHRS and YFSETQ. The CDR3: CASRDSGTGYSPLHF. CDR3 coding DNA: TGCGCCAGCAGGGACTCCGGGACTGGGTATTCACCCCTCCACTTT.

This chain links TRBV4-3 with TRBJ2-3, with TRBD2 as a possible D gene (7 bases). The CDR3 extends over 18 amino acids. Germline V gene sequence: CDR1 LGHNA, CDR2 YSLEER. Deletions cut 0 bases from V and 0 bases from J, with 16 bases between. For the CDR3, the DNA is TGCGCCAGCAGCCAAGACGTGGGGGGGCTCTCTAGCACAGATACGCAGTATTTT. This sequence encodes CASSQDVGGLSSTDTQYF.

This clonotype ranks as medium-sized (0.01 to 0.1%). J is TRBJ2-3 and V is TRBV25-1; 7 positions agree with TRBD1. The CDR3 consists of 14 residues. V was clipped by 6 bases and J by 1 base; unmatched bases: 4. Germline CDR1 and CDR2: MGHDK and SYGVNS. CDR3 sequence reads: CASRRGTGTDTQYF. The CDR3 region has the DNA TGTGCCAGCAGGAGGGGGACAGGCACAGATACGCAGTATTTT.

CDR3 loop: CASVQEINQPQHF. The CDR3 nucleotides are TGTGCCAGTGTACAGGAGATCAATCAGCCCCAGCATTTT. V usage is TRBV2 and J usage is TRBJ1-5, with a tentative D call TRBD1 (5 bases). V was shortened by 9 bases and J by 3 bases, with 12 bases between the two germline ends. The length of the CDR3 is 13 residues. Germline V gives CDR1 SNHLY, CDR2 FYNNEI.

This clonotype was seen only a few times. This rearrangement joins TRBV6-6 to TRBJ2-1, with a weak D call TRBD1 (6 bases). The CDR3 covers 13 residues. Trimming left V 8 bases short and J 8 bases short, with 16 bases between. In germline, CDR1 is MNHNY, CDR2 SVGAGI (reference sequence). DNA of the CDR3: TGTGCCAGCGTCACCAGGGGAAGACATGAGCAGTTCTTC. It is translated as CASVTRGRHEQFF.

This clonotype was seen a handful of times. V gene TRBV7-8 combines with J gene TRBJ2-2, with D possibly being TRBD1 (5 bases). The CDR3 is made up of 16 amino acids. The germline V and J ends were trimmed by 1 base and 0 bases, with 9 bases remaining between them. Germline V gene data show CDR1 as SGHVS and CDR2 as FQNEAQ. The CDR3 reads CASSLEAGSNTGELFF. The CDR3 DNA reads TGTGCCAGCAGCTTAGAAGCAGGGTCGAACACCGGGGAGCTGTTTTTT.

The CDR3 reads CASSPPPIGVEQYF. Here the CDR3 DNA reads TGTGCCAGCAGTCCCCCCCCGATTGGGGTCGAGCAGTACTTC. The chain links TRBV12-3 or TRBV12-4 to TRBJ2-7; unclear D gene. Trimming left V 5 bases short and J 6 bases short, with 17 bases between. The CDR3 loop spans 14 amino acids.

This sequence joins TRBV6-2 or TRBV6-3 and TRBJ1-5, with D perhaps matching TRBD1 (5 bases). The CDR3 covers 16 residues. Germline V lookup: CDR1 MNHEY, CDR2 SVGEGT. With 6 bases removed from V and 6 bases from J, the gap between germline ends came to 21 bases. Here the CDR3 DNA reads TGTGCCAGCAGAGCTAGAGGGGATGGATCAAGTCAGCCCCAGCATTTT. Translated: CASRARGDGSSQPQHF.

In its sample, this clonotype was seen a few times. The V and J genes are TRBV9 and TRBJ2-1; the D is unclear. This CDR3 region has 14 residues. Per germline, CDR1 SGDLS and CDR2 YYNGEE. V lost 4 bases to trimming and J lost 8 bases, with 16 bases between them. The CDR3 DNA is TGTGCCAGCAGCCCTAGTTCGGGTGTTCATGAGCAGTTCTTC. Protein sequence: CASSPSSGVHEQFF. The variable domain in full, with the rest retrieved from reference TRBV9 and TRBJ2-1, is DSGVTQTPKHLITATGQRVTLRCSPRSGDLSVYWYQQSLDQGLQFLIQYYNGEERAKGNILERFSAQQFPDLHSELNLSSLELGDSALYFCASSPSSGVHEQFFGPGTRLTVL.

V gene TRBV4-3 combines with J gene TRBJ1-3, with D tentatively TRBD1 (5 bases). The length of the CDR3 is 15 residues. The germline V gene encodes CDR1 LGHNA and CDR2 YSLEER. V lost 6 bases, J lost 4 bases, and 16 bases lay in between. CDR3 in amino acids: CASSSGHRGGNTIYF. In DNA, the CDR3 is TGCGCCAGCAGTTCTGGACACCGAGGCGGAAACACCATATATTTT.

The chain uses TRBV6-2 or TRBV6-3 and TRBJ1-1, with D possibly TRBD1 on 5 matching bases. This CDR3 is 12 amino acids long. CDR1 and CDR2 (germline): MNHEY, SVGEGT. V was trimmed by 4 bases and J by 6 bases, leaving 9 bases between them. CDR3: CASSLQGAEAFF. In nucleotides, the CDR3 is TGTGCCAGCAGTTTGCAGGGTGCTGAAGCTTTCTTT.

Points on this clonotype: A much larger clone differs from this one at a single base, so this may be a read error. The chain recombines TRBV10-2 with TRBJ2-1; perhaps TRBD2 as D (5 bases). Deletions cut 8 bases from V and 4 bases from J, with 9 bases between. This CDR3 spans 12 amino acids. Per germline, CDR1 WSHSY and CDR2 SAAADI. The CDR3 protein is CASRIAYNEQFF. In DNA form, the CDR3 reads TGCGCCAGCCGAATAGCGTACAATGAGCAGTTCTTC.

V is TRBV6-8 and J is TRBJ2-7, with D possibly matching TRBD1 (6 bases). Between the trimmed V and J ends, which lost 7 bases and 2 bases, there was a span of 15 bases. This CDR3 comprises 14 residues. Germline-derived CDR1 and CDR2 are MNHGY and SAAAGT. The CDR3 nucleotides are TGTGCCAGCAAAGAGGACAGACGAACCTACGAGCAGTACTTC. This codes for CASKEDRRTYEQYF.

This clonotype was seen a few times. V usage is TRBV10-3 and J usage is TRBJ2-3, with 13 bases aligning to TRBD2. Germline V lookup: CDR1 ENHRY, CDR2 SYGVKD. This CDR3 comprises 14 residues. V shed 7 bases and J 6 bases; nucleotides not matched to a gene: 4. CDR3 nucleotides: TGTGCCATCATGACTAGCGGGGGGCCTGATACGCAGTATTTT. Its protein product is CAIMTSGGPDTQYF.

As DNA, the CDR3 is TGCGCCAGCAATTATGCCGGGACAGATACGCAGTATTTT. Translated, it gives CASNYAGTDTQYF. This sequence joins TRBV5-1 and TRBJ2-3; D gene ambiguous. The CDR3 is made up of 13 amino acids. Per germline, CDR1 SGHRS and CDR2 YFSETQ. V was cut by 6 bases and J by 3 bases, with 11 bases left in between.

The sample holds many counts of this clonotype. The V gene is TRBV6-5, the J gene TRBJ2-3; the D gene could be TRBD1 or TRBD2 (6 bases each). The CDR3 length is 13 residues. Trimming removed 6 bases at V and 6 bases at J, with 13 bases between. Germline loops: CDR1 MNHEY, CDR2 SVGAGI. CDR3: CASRRSGADTQYF. Here the CDR3 DNA reads TGTGCCAGCAGACGCTCGGGGGCCGATACGCAGTATTTT.

Ten or more counts support this clonotype. The genes are TRBV12-3 or TRBV12-4 and TRBJ2-5; either TRBD1 or TRBD2 may supply D (6 bases each). This CDR3 has 15 amino acids. The V gene lost 3 bases and the J gene lost 4 bases, with 15 bases spanning the gap. CDR3 coding DNA: TGTGCCAGCAGTTTCCAAGGGGGGCGAGGAGAGACCCAGTACTTC. It encodes CASSFQGGRGETQYF.

The sample holds many counts of this clonotype. The chain joins TRBV7-2 to TRBJ2-5, with 7 positions matching TRBD1. The CDR3 extends over 15 amino acids. The junction had 9 bases not matched to a gene; V was cut back by 5 bases and J by 3 bases. CDR1 is SGHTA, CDR2 FQGNSA, per germline. The CDR3 spells CASSHFGQAKETQYF. The DNA for the CDR3 is TGTGCCAGCAGCCACTTCGGACAGGCGAAAGAGACCCAGTACTTC. Full variable domain (rest looked up from reference TRBV7-2 and TRBJ2-5): GAGVSQSPSNKVTEKGKDVELRCDPISGHTALYWYRQSLGQGLEFLIYFQGNSAPDKSGLPSDRFSAERTGGSVSTLTIQRTQQEDSAVYLCASSHFGQAKETQYFGPGTRLLVL.

The V call is TRBV30, the J call TRBJ1-1; possibly TRBD1 for D (5 bases). Germline V gene lookup returns CDR1 GTSNPN and CDR2 SVGIG (reference sequence). The germline V and J ends were trimmed by 4 bases and 5 bases, with 14 bases remaining between them. The CDR3 loop spans 13 amino acids. Here the CDR3 DNA reads TGTGCCTGGAATGGGCAGGGAGGGACTGAAGCTTTCTTT. It encodes CAWNGQGGTEAFF.

A few counts support this clonotype. The CDR3 here is CASSSANRGGYTF. DNA for the CDR3: TGTGCCAGCAGCTCCGCAAACAGGGGCGGCTACACCTTC. The rearrangement joins TRBV7-2 to TRBJ1-2; 7 bases are a match to TRBD1. This CDR3 spans 13 amino acids. CDR1 and CDR2 from the germline V gene are SGHTA and FQGNSA. V was clipped by 4 bases and J by 8 bases; unmatched bases: 7.

The chain combines TRBV5-6 with TRBJ2-2; D is unresolved. The V end lost 4 bases, the J end lost 8 bases, and 9 bases lay between the germline ends. The length of the CDR3 is 12 residues. From germline, CDR1 is SGHDT and CDR2 YYEEEE. CDR3 sequence (DNA): TGTGCCAGCAGCCCTGGTGTGGGGGAGCTGTTTTTT. Translated: CASSPGVGELFF.

This clonotype came up many times. The chain is built from TRBV7-2 and TRBJ2-3; no reliable D call. Germline loops: CDR1 SGHTA, CDR2 FQGNSA. Trimming removed 3 bases from V and 0 bases from J, with 7 bases in between. The CDR3 is 14 residues long. CDR3: CASSLAASTDTQYF. The CDR3 bases are TGTGCCAGCAGCTTGGCGGCAAGCACAGATACGCAGTATTTT.

This clonotype was picked up many times. J is TRBJ2-3 and V is TRBV12-3 or TRBV12-4, with 9 bases lining up with TRBD2. This CDR3 has 16 amino acids. V was clipped by 1 base and J by 6 bases; unmatched bases: 8. The CDR3 coding sequence is TGTGCCAGCAGTTTAGATTCTAGCGGGGCAACGGATACGCAGTATTTT. Its protein is CASSLDSSGATDTQYF.

This clonotype occurred many times. The chain combines TRBV7-9 with TRBJ2-1, with D unclear. V was clipped by 5 bases and J by 9 bases, with 8 bases between them. The CDR3 is 11 residues long. Germline lookup yields CDR1 SEHNR and CDR2 FQNEAQ (reference sequence). CDR3 in DNA: TGTGCCAGCAGCGCCTACCTTGAGCAGTTCTTC. It codes for CASSAYLEQFF.

CDR3 region: CASTLAGGNIQYF. CDR3 nucleotides: TGTGCCAGCACCCTAGCGGGGGGAAACATTCAGTACTTC. The chain has TRBV6-5 and TRBJ2-4; 11 bases align to TRBD2. The germline CDR1 and CDR2 sequences are MNHEY and SVGAGI. The CDR3 has 13 amino acids. J lost 6 bases, V lost 7 bases, and 2 bases had no gene match.

J is TRBJ1-1 and V is TRBV5-6; D gene unclear. Between the trimmed V and J ends, which lost 4 bases and 1 base, there was a span of 8 bases. The length of the CDR3 is 13 residues. Germline lookup yields CDR1 SGHDT and CDR2 YYEEEE. In DNA form, the CDR3 reads TGTGCCAGCAGCCCGGTGGGGAACACTGAAGCTTTCTTT. This gives the protein CASSPVGNTEAFF. The variable domain in full, completed from reference TRBV5-6 and TRBJ1-1, reads DAGVTQSPTHLIKTRGQQVTLRCSPKSGHDTVSWYQQALGQGPQFIFQYYEEEERQRGNFPDRFSGHQFPNYSSELNVNALLLGDSALYLCASSPVGNTEAFFGQGTRLTVV.

In its sample, this clonotype was seen a few times. The chain has TRBV5-5 and TRBJ2-5, with TRBD2 as a possible D gene (6 bases). V shed 4 bases and J shed 5 bases, with 18 bases lying between them. The V gene's germline CDR1 is SGHKS and CDR2 YYEKEE (reference sequence). CDR3 length equals 15 residues. CDR3 coding DNA: TGTGCCAGCAGCGCGGGGACCGCTTCGCGGGAGACCCAGTACTTC. Its translation is CASSAGTASRETQYF.

This clonotype was seen a few times. V and J are TRBV5-1 and TRBJ1-5; maybe TRBD1 (6 bases). Germline V gene lookup returns CDR1 SGHRS and CDR2 YFSETQ. Trimming pared 5 bases from V and 2 bases from J, leaving 14 bases between. The CDR3 length is 15 residues. CDR3 nucleotides: TGCGCCAGCAGGCGGGACACCCAGGGCAATCAGCCCCAGCATTTT. It specifies CASRRDTQGNQPQHF.